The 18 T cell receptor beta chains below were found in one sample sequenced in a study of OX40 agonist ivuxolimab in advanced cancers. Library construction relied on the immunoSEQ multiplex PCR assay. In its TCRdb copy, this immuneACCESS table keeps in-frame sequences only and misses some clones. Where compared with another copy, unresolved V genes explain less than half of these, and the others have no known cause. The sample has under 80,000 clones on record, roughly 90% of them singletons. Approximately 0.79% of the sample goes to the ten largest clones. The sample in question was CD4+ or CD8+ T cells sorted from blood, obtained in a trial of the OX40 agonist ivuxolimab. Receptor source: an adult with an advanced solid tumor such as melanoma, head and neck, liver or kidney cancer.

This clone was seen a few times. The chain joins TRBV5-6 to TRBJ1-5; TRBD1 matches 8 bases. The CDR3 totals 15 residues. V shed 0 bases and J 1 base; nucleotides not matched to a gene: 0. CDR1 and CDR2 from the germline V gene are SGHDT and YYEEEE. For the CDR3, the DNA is TGTGCCAGCAGCTTGGGACAGGGGAGCAATCAGCCCCAGCATTTT. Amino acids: CASSLGQGSNQPQHF.

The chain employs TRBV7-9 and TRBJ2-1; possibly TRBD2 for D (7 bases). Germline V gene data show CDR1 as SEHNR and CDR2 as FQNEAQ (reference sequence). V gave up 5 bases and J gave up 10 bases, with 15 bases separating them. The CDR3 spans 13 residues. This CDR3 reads CASSIVGGLEQFF. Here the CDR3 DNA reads TGTGCCAGCAGCATCGTCGGGGGGCTCGAGCAGTTCTTC.

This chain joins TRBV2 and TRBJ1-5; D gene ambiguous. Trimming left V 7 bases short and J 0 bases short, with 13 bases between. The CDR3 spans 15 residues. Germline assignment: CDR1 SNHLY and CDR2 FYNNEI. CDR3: CASTERGGSNQPQHF. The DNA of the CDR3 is TGTGCCAGCACCGAACGGGGAGGTAGCAATCAGCCCCAGCATTTT.

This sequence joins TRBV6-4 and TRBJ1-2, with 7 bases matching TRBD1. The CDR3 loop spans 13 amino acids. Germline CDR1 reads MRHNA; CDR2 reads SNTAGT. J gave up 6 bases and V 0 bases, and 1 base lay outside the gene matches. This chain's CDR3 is CASSDSTGHGYTF. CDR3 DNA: TGTGCCAGCAGTGACTCGACAGGGCATGGCTACACCTTC.

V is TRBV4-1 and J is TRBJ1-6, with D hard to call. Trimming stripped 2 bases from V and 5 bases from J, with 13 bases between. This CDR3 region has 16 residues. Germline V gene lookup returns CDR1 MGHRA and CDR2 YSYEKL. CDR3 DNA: TGCGCCAGCAGCCAAATGGACCAAGGCAATAATTCACCCCTCCACTTT. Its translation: CASSQMDQGNNSPLHF.

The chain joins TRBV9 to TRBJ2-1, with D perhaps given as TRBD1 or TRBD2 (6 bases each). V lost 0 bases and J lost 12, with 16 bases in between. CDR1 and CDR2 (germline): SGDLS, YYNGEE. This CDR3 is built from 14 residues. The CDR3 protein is CASSVDGGPFGQFF. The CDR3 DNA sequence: TGTGCCAGCAGCGTAGATGGGGGGCCGTTCGGGCAGTTCTTC.

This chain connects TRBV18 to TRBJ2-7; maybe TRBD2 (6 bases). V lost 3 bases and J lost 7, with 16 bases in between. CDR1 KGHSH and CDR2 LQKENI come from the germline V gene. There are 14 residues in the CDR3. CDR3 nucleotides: TGTGCCAGCTCACCGGAGGGGCCAACGGGGGAGCAGTACTTC. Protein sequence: CASSPEGPTGEQYF.

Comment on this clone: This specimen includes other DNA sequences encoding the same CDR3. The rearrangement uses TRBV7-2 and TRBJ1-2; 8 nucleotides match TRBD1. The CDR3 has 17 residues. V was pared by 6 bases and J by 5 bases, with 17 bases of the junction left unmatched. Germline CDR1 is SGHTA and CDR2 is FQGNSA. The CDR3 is CASRGGQGPTWRYGYTF. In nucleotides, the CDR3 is TGTGCCAGCAGAGGAGGACAGGGCCCAACCTGGAGGTATGGCTACACCTTC.

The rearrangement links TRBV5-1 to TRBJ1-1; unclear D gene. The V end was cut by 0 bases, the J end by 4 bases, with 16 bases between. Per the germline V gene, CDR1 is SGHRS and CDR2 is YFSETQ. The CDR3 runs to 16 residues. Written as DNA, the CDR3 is TGCGCCAGCAGCTTGGCCGGAGTCACCCTTCCCACTGAAGCTTTCTTT. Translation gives CASSLAGVTLPTEAFF.

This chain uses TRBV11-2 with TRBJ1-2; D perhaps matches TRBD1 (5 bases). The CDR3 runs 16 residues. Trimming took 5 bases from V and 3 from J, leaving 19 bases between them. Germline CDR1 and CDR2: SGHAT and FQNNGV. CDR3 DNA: TGTGCCAGCAGCCCCCCCCCAGGGAGGGCGGACTATGGCTACACCTTC. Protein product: CASSPPPGRADYGYTF. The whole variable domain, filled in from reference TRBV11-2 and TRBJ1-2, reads EAGVAQSPRYKIIEKRQSVAFWCNPISGHATLYWYQQILGQGPKLLIQFQNNGVVDDSQLPKDRFSAERLKGVDSTLKIQPAKLEDSAVYLCASSPPPGRADYGYTFGSGTRLTVV.

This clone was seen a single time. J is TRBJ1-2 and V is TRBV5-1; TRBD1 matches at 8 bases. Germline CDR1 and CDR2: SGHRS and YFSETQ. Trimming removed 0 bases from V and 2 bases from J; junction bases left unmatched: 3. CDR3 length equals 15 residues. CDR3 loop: CASSLGAGGNYGYTF. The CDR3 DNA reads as TGCGCCAGCAGCTTGGGTGCAGGGGGCAACTATGGCTACACCTTC.

DNA of the CDR3: TGTGCCAGTCGGACTAGCGGTACCTCTGGGGCCAACGTCCTGACTTTC. Residues: CASRTSGTSGANVLTF. This rearrangement joins TRBV19 to TRBJ2-6, with 10 bases aligning to TRBD2. This CDR3 contains 16 residues. The trim removed 8 bases at V and 0 bases at J, leaving 4 bases unmatched. Germline lookup yields CDR1 LNHDA and CDR2 SQIVND (reference sequence).

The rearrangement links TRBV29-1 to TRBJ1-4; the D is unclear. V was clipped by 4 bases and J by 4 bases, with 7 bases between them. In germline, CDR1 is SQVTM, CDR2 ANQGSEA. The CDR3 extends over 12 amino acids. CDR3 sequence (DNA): TGCAGCGTTGTAGGAGGTAATGAAAAACTGTTTTTT. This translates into CSVVGGNEKLFF.

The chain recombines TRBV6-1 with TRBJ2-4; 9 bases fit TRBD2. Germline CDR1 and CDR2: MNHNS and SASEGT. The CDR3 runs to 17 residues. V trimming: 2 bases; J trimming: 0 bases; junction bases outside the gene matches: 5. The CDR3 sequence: CASSERLAVIAKNIQYF. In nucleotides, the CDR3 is TGTGCCAGCAGTGAACGACTAGCGGTAATAGCCAAAAACATTCAGTACTTC.

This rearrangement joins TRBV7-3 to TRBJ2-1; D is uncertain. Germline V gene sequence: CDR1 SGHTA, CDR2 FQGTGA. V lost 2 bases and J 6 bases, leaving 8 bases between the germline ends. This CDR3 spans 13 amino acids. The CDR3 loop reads CASSLQKSNEQFF. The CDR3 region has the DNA TGTGCCAGCAGCTTACAGAAATCCAATGAGCAGTTCTTC. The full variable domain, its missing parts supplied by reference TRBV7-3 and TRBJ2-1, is GAGVSQTPSNKVTEKGKYVELRCDPISGHTALYWYRQSLGQGPEFLIYFQGTGAADDSGLPNDRFFAVRPEGSVSTLKIQRTERGDSAVYLCASSLQKSNEQFFGPGTRLTVL.

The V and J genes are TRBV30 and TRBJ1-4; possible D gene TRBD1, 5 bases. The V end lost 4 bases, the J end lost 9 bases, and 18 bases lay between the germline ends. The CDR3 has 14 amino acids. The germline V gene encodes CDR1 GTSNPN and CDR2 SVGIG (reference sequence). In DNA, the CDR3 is TGTGCCTGGACTCCGGGACCCGGAGGAAAAAAACTGTTTTTT. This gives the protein CAWTPGPGGKKLFF.

CDR3 region: CASSLSGQGAHPLNQPQHF. The CDR3 DNA is TGTGCCAGCAGCTTATCGGGACAGGGGGCCCACCCATTGAATCAGCCCCAGCATTTT. The chain links TRBV7-8 to TRBJ1-5; 12 bases fit TRBD1. The germline CDR1 and CDR2 sequences are SGHVS and FQNEAQ. V trimming: 2 bases; J trimming: 4 bases; junction bases outside the gene matches: 12. This CDR3 contains 19 residues.

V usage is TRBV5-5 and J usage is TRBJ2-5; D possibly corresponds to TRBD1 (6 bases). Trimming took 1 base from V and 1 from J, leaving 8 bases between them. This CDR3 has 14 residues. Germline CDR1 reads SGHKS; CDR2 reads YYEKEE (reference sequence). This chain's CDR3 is CASSLRGSQETQYF. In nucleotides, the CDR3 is TGTGCCAGCAGCTTGAGGGGGAGCCAAGAGACCCAGTACTTC.